This T cell receptor beta chain is from a study of beta chain features in type 1 diabetes. Isolated RNA was reverse transcribed in full, so expressed TCRB transcripts were sequenced. The protocol was immunoSEQ multiplex PCR, while the TCRdb copy is restricted to in-frame clones and leaves out a portion. The sample contains roughly 400,000 clones, about 14% of which appear only once. CD4+ naive, central memory, regulatory and stem cell-like memory cells were sorted via CD45RO/CCR7/CD25/CD127/CD95/CD27. This clone occurred a few times. What it binds is not known. Findings of the study overall: Any HLA-type effect on TCRB rearrangement remained unresolved here. Overrepresentation of cells with high TCR expression could result from cDNA sequencing. There were fewer insertions and more deletions at the VDJ junctions of type 1 diabetes patients.

The CDR3 sequence is 14 residues long. V lost 5 bases and J lost 4, with 14 bases in between. Germline CDR1 reads SGHTA; CDR2 reads FQGTGA. The source of this sequence is a man aged 30 to 45 in good health. Sequencing was performed on naive CD4+ T cells from blood. This sequence joins TRBV7-3 and TRBJ2-5; D may be TRBD2 (6 bases). The CDR3 here is CASSPSSVGETQYF. CDR3 nucleotides: TGTGCCAGCAGCCCTTCTAGCGTTGGAGAGACCCAGTACTTC.